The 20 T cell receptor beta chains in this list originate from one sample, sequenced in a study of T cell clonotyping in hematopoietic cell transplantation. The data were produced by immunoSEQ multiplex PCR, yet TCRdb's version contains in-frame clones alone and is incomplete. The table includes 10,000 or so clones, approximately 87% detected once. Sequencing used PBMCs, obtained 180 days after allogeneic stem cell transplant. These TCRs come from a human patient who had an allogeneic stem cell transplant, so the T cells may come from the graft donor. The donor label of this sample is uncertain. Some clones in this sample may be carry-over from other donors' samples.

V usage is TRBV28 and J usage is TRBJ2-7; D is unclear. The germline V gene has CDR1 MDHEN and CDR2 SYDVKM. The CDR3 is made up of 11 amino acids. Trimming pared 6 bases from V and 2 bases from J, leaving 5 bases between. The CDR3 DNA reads TGTGCCAGCAGCGAAACCTACGAGCAGTACTTC. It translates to CASSETYEQYF.

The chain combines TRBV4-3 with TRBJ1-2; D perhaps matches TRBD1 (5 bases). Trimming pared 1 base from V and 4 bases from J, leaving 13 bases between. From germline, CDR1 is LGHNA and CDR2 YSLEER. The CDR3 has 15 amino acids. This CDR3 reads CASSQAAGLGYGYTF. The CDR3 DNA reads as TGCGCCAGCAGCCAAGCGGCGGGGCTTGGCTATGGCTACACCTTC.

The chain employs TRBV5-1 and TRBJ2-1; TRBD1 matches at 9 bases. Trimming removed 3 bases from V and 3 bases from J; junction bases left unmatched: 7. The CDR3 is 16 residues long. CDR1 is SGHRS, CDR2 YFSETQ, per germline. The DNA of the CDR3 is TGCGCCAGCAGCTCCGGACAGGGGTCCCTCTACAATGAGCAGTTCTTC. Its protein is CASSSGQGSLYNEQFF.

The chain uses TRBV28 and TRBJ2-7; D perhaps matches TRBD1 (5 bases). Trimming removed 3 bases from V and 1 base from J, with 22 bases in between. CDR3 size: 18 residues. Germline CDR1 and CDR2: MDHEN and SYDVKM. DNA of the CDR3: TGTGCCAGCAGTTTTGCGTGGGGCTACCAGATCGGGTCCTACGAGCAGTACTTC. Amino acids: CASSFAWGYQIGSYEQYF.

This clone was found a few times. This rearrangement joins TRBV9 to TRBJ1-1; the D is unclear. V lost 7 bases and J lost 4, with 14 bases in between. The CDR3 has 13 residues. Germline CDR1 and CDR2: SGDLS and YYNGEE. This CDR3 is CASQPEVGTEAFF. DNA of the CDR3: TGTGCCAGCCAGCCCGAAGTAGGCACTGAAGCTTTCTTT.

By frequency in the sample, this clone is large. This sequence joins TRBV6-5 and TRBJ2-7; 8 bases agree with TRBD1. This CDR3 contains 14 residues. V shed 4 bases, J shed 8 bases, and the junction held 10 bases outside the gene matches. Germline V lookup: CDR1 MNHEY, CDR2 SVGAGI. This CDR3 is CASSLQGAYSKQYF. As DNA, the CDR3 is TGTGCCAGCAGTTTGCAGGGGGCTTACTCCAAGCAGTACTTC.

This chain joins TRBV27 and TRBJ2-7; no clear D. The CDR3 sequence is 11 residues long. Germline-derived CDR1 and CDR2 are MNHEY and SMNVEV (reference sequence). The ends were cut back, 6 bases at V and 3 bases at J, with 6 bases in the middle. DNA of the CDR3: TGTGCCAGCAGGGAAAACTACGAGCAGTACTTC. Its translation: CASRENYEQYF.

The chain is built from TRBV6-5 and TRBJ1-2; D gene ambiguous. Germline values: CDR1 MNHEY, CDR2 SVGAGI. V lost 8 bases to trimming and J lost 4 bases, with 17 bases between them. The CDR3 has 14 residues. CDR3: CASGERVLGYGYTF. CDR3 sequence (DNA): TGTGCCAGCGGGGAAAGGGTCCTTGGCTATGGCTACACCTTC.

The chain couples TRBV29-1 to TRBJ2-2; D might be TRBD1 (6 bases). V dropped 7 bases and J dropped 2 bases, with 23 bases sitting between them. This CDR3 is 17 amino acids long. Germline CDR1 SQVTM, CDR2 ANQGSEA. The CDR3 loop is CSAAGTTEWVNTGELFF. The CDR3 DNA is TGCAGCGCCGCTGGGACAACCGAATGGGTTAACACCGGGGAGCTGTTTTTT.

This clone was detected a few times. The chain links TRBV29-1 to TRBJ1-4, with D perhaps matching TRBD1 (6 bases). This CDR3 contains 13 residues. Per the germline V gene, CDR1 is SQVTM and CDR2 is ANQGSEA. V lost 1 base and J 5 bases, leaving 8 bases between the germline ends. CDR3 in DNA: TGCAGCGTTGAAGTGCAGGGGAATGAAAAACTGTTTTTT. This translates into CSVEVQGNEKLFF.

For the CDR3, the DNA is TGTGCCAGCAGTCTAACGGGCCCGGGGGCGCCCCAAGAGACCCAGTACTTC. Its translation is CASSLTGPGAPQETQYF. V usage is TRBV27 and J usage is TRBJ2-5; either TRBD1 or TRBD2 may supply D (6 bases each). With 5 bases removed from V and 1 base from J, the gap between germline ends came to 20 bases. CDR3 size: 17 residues. Germline V gene data show CDR1 as MNHEY and CDR2 as SMNVEV (reference sequence).

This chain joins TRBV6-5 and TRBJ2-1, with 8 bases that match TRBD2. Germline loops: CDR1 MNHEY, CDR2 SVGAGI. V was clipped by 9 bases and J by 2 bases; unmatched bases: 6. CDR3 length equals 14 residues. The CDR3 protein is CASRSGGAYNEQFF. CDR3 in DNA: TGTGCCAGTCGATCCGGGGGGGCCTACAATGAGCAGTTCTTC.

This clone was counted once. CDR3 in amino acids: CARSPRGRDGYTF. The CDR3 nucleotides are TGTGCCAGATCTCCGAGAGGGCGGGATGGCTACACCTTC. J is TRBJ1-2 and V is TRBV6-5; D is unresolved. The CDR3 contains 13 residues. CDR1 is MNHEY and CDR2 is SVGAGI in the germline V gene. V lost 9 bases, J lost 6 bases, and 17 bases lay in between.

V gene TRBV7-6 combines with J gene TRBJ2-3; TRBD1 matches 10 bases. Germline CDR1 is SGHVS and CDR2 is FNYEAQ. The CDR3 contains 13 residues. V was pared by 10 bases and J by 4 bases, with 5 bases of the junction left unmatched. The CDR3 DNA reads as TGTGCCACCGGACAGGGGGTGGCAGATACGCAGTATTTT. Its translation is CATGQGVADTQYF.

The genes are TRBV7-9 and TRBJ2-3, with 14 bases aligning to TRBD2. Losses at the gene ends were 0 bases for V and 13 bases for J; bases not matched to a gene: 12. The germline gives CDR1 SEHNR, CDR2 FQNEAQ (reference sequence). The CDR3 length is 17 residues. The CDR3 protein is CASSLAYKTSGRAMEYF. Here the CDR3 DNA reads TGTGCCAGCAGCTTAGCGTACAAGACTAGCGGGAGGGCCATGGAGTATTTT.

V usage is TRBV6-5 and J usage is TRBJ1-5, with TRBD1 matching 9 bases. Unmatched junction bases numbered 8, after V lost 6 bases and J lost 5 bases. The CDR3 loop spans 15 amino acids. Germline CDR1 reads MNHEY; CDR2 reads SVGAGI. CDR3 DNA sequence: TGTGCCAGCAGGTCCGGGACAGGGAAGGATCAGCCCCAGCATTTT. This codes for CASRSGTGKDQPQHF.

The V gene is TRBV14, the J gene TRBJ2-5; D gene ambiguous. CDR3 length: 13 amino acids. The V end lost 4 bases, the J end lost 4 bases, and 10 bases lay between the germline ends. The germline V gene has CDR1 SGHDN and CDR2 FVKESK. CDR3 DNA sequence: TGTGCCAGCAGCCTGATACGACGAGAGACCCAGTACTTC. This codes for CASSLIRRETQYF.

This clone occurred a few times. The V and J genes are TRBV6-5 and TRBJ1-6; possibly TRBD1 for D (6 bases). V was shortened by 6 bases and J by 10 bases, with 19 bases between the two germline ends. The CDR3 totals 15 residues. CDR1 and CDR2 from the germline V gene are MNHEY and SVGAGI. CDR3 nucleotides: TGTGCCAGCAGCCCCGTCGGGGGCCTCACCTCACCCCTCCACTTT. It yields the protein CASSPVGGLTSPLHF.

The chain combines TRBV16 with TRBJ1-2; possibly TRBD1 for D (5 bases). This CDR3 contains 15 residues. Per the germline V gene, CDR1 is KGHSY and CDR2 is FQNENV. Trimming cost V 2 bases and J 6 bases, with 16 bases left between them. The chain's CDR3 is CASSQIRVGGDGYTF. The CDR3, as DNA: TGTGCCAGCAGCCAAATTCGTGTCGGGGGAGATGGCTACACCTTC.

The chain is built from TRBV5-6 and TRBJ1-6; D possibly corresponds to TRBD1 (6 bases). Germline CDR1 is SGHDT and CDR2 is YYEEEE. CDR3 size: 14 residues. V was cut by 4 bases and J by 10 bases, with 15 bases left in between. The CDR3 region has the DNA TGTGCCAGCAGCAAAACAGGGAGGGGCTCACCCCTCCACTTT. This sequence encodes CASSKTGRGSPLHF.